A selection of T cell receptor beta chains follows, all from one sample in a study of T cell repertoires in ileal Crohn's disease. Libraries were prepared by immunoSEQ multiplex PCR; TCRdb keeps only in-frame clonotypes and omits some of them. There are some 10,000 clones in the sample; 65% to 85% occur only once, and roughly 16% lies in the top ten. Input material: ileal tissue. The receptor set was obtained from an adult with Crohn's disease. CDR3s include the opening cysteine and the closing phenylalanine or tryptophan. Fields, in order: V gene, J gene, D gene, clone size, CDR3 DNA, CDR3 protein. D genes are given only for firm matches. The listing skips clone size in some rows; elsewhere it reads once, few, many or a size class.

>TRBV2|TRBJ2-1|TRBD2|NA
TGTGCCAGCAGTGGACTAGCGGGAGGGGCTGAGCAGTTCTTC
CASSGLAGGAEQFF
>TRBV19|TRBJ2-3|TRBD1|NA
TGTGCCAGTAACAACCTTCCGGGACAGGGAGATACGCAGTATTTT
CASNNLPGQGDTQYF
>TRBV19|TRBJ2-7|TRBD1|NA
TGTGCCAGTAGTCAAACAGGGGTGGATTCCTACGAGCAGTACTTC
CASSQTGVDSYEQYF
>TRBV2|TRBJ2-2|TRBD1|NA
TGTGCCAGCAGAATCGACAGGGCCGCGAACACCGGGGAGCTGTTTTTT
CASRIDRAANTGELFF
>TRBV25-1|TRBJ2-6|NA|NA
TGTGCCAGCAGTCGTGAAGTAACTGGACAAAGTCGGGCCAACGTCCTGACTTTC
CASSREVTGQSRANVLTF
>TRBV2|TRBJ1-2|NA|NA
TGTGCCAGCTCACAGGGAATCTATGGCTACACCTTC
CASSQGIYGYTF
>TRBV30|TRBJ2-2|NA|NA
TGTGCCTGGAATGGAGGAGGGTTCACCGGGGAGCTGTTTTTT
CAWNGGGFTGELFF
>TRBV4-2|TRBJ2-7|TRBD2|NA
TGTGCCAGCAGCCCCCTGGGTACTAGCGGGAGGGACTCCTACGAGCAGTACTTC
CASSPLGTSGRDSYEQYF
>TRBV5-1|TRBJ2-1|TRBD2|once
TGCGCCAGCAGCTCCGGGACTAGCGGATACAATGAGCAGTTCTTC
CASSSGTSGYNEQFF
>TRBV5-1|TRBJ2-5|NA|few
TGCGCCAGCAGCTATGGAGGGAAACAAGAGACCCAGTACTTC
CASSYGGKQETQYF
>TRBV27|TRBJ2-7|NA|NA
TGTGCCAGCAGTCATAGTGTTCGGGGGTATAACGAGCAGTACTTC
CASSHSVRGYNEQYF
>TRBV27|TRBJ2-7|NA|NA
TGTGCCAGCAGTTTGGGAGCCCGAGGTGTGCAGTACTTC
CASSLGARGVQYF
>TRBV4-1|TRBJ1-2|NA|once
TGCGCCAGCAGCCCCGACGGTCTCGGCGGCTATGGCTACACCTTC
CASSPDGLGGYGYTF
>TRBV21-1|TRBJ2-3|NA|NA
TGTGCCAGCAGCAAAGCGCTCAAGGGGCTTCGCACAGATACGCAGTATTTT
CASSKALKGLRTDTQYF
>TRBV6-5|TRBJ2-7|TRBD2|NA
TGTGCCAGCAGTTTCCCCGGGACTAGCGCTTACGAGCAGTACTTC
CASSFPGTSAYEQYF
>TRBV2|TRBJ2-7|TRBD2|NA
TGTGCCAGCAGAGGAACTAGCGGGAAAGGCGAGCAGTACTTC
CASRGTSGKGEQYF
>TRBV4-1|TRBJ2-3|TRBD1|NA
TGCGCCAGCAGCCGAGGGGACAGGGGGCTGGCAGATACGCAGTATTTT
CASSRGDRGLADTQYF
>TRBV19|TRBJ1-1|NA|once
TGTGCCAGTAGTAAACCACCCGGGAACACTGAAGCTTTCTTT
CASSKPPGNTEAFF
>TRBV30|TRBJ1-3|NA|NA
TGTGCCTGGAGTAGACAGTCGAGAGCAGGAGGGAACACCATATATTTT
CAWSRQSRAGGNTIYF
>TRBV29-1|TRBJ2-7|NA|NA
TGCAGCGTTGGGGGGGACTACGAGCAGTACTTC
CSVGGDYEQYF
>TRBV7-9|TRBJ1-4|NA|once
TGTGCCAGCAGCCCTCCCGGGACATTCAATGAAAAACTGTTTTTT
CASSPPGTFNEKLFF